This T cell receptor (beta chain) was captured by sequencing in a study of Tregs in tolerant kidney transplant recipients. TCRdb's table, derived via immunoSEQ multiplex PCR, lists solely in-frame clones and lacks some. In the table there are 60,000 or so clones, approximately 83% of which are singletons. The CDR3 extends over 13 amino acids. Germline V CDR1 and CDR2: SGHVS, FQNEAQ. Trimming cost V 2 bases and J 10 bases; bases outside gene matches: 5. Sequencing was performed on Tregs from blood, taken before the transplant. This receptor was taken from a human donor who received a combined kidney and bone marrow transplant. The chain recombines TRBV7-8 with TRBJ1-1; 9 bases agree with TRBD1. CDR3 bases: TGTGCCAGCAGCTTAAAGGGGACAGGGACAGCTTTCTTT. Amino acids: CASSLKGTGTAFF.